This T cell receptor beta chain was recorded in a study of T-cell reconstitution after alpha-beta-depleted transplantation in children. At least ten counts were recorded for this clonotype. The target antigen is unknown. The TCRbeta library incorporated unique molecular identifiers. TCRdb passed the PCR reads through MiXCR, listing each CDR3 protein once. The sample has 750,000 to 950,000 distinct CDR3 sequences; roughly 16% are singletons. Whole-study findings and limits: Alpha-beta T cells about two months after transplant reportedly derived from several hundred expanded graft clones.

Germline V gene data show CDR1 as SGHVS and CDR2 as FQNEAQ. Deletions cut 3 bases from V and 2 bases from J, with 14 bases between. The CDR3 spans 16 residues. Sample: PBMCs, mostly from graft donor cells, taken 360 days after TCRalphabeta/CD19-depleted stem cell transplant. The V and J genes are TRBV7-8 and TRBJ2-1; D might be TRBD1 (6 bases). The TCR sequence derives from a male patient between 5 and 17 years old who had a stem cell transplant for acute lymphoblastic leukemia, so the T cells may come from the graft donor. CDR3 sequence: CASSFGQGLPYNEQFF. CDR3 DNA: TGTGCCAGCAGCTTTGGTCAGGGGCTTCCCTACAATGAGCAGTTCTTC.